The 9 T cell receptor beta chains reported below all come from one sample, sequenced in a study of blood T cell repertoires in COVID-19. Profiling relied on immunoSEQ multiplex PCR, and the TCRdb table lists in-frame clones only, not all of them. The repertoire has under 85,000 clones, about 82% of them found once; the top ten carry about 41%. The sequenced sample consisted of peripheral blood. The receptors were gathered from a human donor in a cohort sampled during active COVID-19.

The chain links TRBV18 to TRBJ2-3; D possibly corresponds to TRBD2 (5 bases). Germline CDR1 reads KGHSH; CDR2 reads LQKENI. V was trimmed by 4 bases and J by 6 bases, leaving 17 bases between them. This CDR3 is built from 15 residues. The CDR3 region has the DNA TGTGCCAGCTCACTCACAACGAGGGTAACGGATACGCAGTATTTT. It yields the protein CASSLTTRVTDTQYF. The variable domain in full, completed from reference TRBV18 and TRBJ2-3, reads NAGVMQNPRHLVRRRGQEARLRCSPMKGHSHVYWYRQLPEEGLKFMVYLQKENIIDESGMPKERFSAEFPKEGPSILRIQQVVRGDSAAYFCASSLTTRVTDTQYFGPGTRLTVL.

The CDR3, as DNA: TGTGCCACCAGCAGACCTGCAGACAGGTTTTATGGCTACACCTTC. This translates into CATSRPADRFYGYTF. The chain uses TRBV15 and TRBJ1-2, with a tentative D call TRBD1 (6 bases). V shed 2 bases and J shed 5 bases, with 15 bases lying between them. Germline CDR1 LNHNV, CDR2 YYDKDF (reference sequence). The CDR3 has 15 residues.

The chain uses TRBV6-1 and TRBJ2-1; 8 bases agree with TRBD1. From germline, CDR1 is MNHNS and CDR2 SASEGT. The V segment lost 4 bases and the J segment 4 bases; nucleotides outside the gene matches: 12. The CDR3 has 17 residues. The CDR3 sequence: CASSALPQGARYNEQFF. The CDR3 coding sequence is TGTGCCAGCAGTGCCCTACCCCAGGGGGCGAGGTACAATGAGCAGTTCTTC.

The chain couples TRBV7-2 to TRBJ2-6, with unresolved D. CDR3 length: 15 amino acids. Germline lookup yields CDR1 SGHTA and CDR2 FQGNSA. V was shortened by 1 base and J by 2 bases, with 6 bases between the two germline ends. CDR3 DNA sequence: TGTGCCAGCAGCTTAGGAGAGCCTGGGGCCAACGTCCTGACTTTC. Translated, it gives CASSLGEPGANVLTF.

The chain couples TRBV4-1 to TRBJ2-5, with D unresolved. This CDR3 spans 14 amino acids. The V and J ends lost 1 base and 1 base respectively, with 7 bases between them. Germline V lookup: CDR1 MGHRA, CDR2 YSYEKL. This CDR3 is CASSQGGAQETQYF. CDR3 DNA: TGCGCCAGCAGCCAAGGCGGAGCCCAAGAGACCCAGTACTTC.

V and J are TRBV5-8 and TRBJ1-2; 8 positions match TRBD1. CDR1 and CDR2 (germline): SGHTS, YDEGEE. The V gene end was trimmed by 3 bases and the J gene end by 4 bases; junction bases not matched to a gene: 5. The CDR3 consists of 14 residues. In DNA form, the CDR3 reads TGTGCCAGCAGCTCGGACAGGGCACCCTATGGCTACACCTTC. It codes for CASSSDRAPYGYTF.

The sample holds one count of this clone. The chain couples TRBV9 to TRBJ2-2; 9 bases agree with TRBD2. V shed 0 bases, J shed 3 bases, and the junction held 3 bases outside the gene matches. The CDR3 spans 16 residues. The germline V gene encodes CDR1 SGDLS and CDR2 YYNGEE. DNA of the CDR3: TGTGCCAGCAGCGTAGGCGGGGGGGTGGACACCGGGGAGCTGTTTTTT. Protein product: CASSVGGGVDTGELFF. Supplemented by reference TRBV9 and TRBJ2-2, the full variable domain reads DSGVTQTPKHLITATGQRVTLRCSPRSGDLSVYWYQQSLDQGLQFLIQYYNGEERAKGNILERFSAQQFPDLHSELNLSSLELGDSALYFCASSVGGGVDTGELFFGEGSRLTVL.

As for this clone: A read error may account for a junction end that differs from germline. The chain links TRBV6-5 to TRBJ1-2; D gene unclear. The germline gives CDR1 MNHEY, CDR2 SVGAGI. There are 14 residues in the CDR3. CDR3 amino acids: CAAAPFPGGYGYTF. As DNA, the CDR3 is TGCGCTGCAGCCCCCTTTCCCGGAGGTTATGGCTACACCTTC.

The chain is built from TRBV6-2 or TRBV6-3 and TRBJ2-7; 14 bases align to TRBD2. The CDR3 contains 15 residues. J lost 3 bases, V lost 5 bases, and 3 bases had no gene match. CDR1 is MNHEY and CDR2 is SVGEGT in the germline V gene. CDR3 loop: CASSLTSGGVYEQYF. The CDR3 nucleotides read TGTGCCAGCAGTCTGACTAGCGGGGGGGTCTACGAGCAGTACTTC.